This entry features one T cell receptor (beta chain) sequence. The data are from a study of blood T cell repertoires in COVID-19. V lost 0 bases, J lost 3 bases, and 4 bases stayed unmatched. Germline-derived CDR1 and CDR2 are LGHDT and YNNKEL (reference sequence). The CDR3 is 15 residues long. In the study's own analysis: Researchers report that nucleated cell counts were estimated from reference gene primer amplification. Only in-frame clones appear in the TCRdb table, and some are missing; sequencing was by immunoSEQ multiplex PCR. That table furnishes V, J and clone size, whereas the DNA furnished D and trimming. The table records about 90,000 clones, roughly nine tenths of them present only once.

This clonotype was obtained from a man aged 50 to 60 with COVID-19, enrolled during active disease. The rearrangement links TRBV3-1 (or the pseudogene TRBV3-2) to TRBJ2-7; TRBD2 agrees at 8 bases. The sequencing sample was made of peripheral blood. This CDR3 is CASSQDRGGNYEQYF. Here the CDR3 DNA reads TGTGCCAGCAGCCAAGATCGGGGGGGAAACTACGAGCAGTACTTC.